This is a list of T cell receptor beta chains from one sample in a study of radiation and T cells in renal cell carcinoma. This table comes from immunoSEQ multiplex PCR, and its TCRdb copy is limited to in-frame clones, with some not included. Among 80,000 or so clones listed, approximately 90% were seen once. The input for sequencing was blood, taken from a patient whose treatment included radiotherapy and nephrectomy. Receptor source: a woman between 70 and 85 years old with renal cell carcinoma. Each CDR3 is given with its conserved first and last residue. Each record gives: CDR3 protein, CDR3 DNA, D gene, clone size, J gene, V gene. The D gene is left open where the match is weak. The size entry is marked missing in some rows and otherwise reads once, few, many or a size class.

CDR3 protein: CASNLVLQANTEAFF
CDR3 DNA: TGTGCCAGTAACCTGGTCCTACAGGCCAACACTGAAGCTTTCTTT
D gene: -
clone size: few
J gene: TRBJ1-1
V gene: TRBV19

CDR3 protein: CASSMNGEKQYF
CDR3 DNA: TGTGCCAGTAGTATGAATGGCGAAAAGCAGTACTTC
D gene: -
clone size: -
J gene: TRBJ2-7
V gene: TRBV19

CDR3 protein: CASSYSSGIRNTIYF
CDR3 DNA: TGTGCCAGCAGTTACTCGTCAGGCATAAGAAACACCATATATTTT
D gene: -
clone size: -
J gene: TRBJ1-3
V gene: TRBV6-5

CDR3 protein: CASSQERQANSPLHF
CDR3 DNA: TGCGCCAGCAGCCAAGAGAGGCAGGCCAATTCACCCCTCCACTTT
D gene: -
clone size: -
J gene: TRBJ1-6
V gene: TRBV4-1

CDR3 protein: CASSSRGATGELFF
CDR3 DNA: TGTGCCAGCAGCTCGAGGGGGGCCACCGGGGAGCTGTTTTTT
D gene: -
clone size: -
J gene: TRBJ2-2
V gene: TRBV11-1

CDR3 protein: CASSPWDGQNTEAFF
CDR3 DNA: TGTGCCAGCAGCCCATGGGACGGGCAGAACACTGAAGCTTTCTTT
D gene: -
clone size: -
J gene: TRBJ1-1
V gene: TRBV11-3

CDR3 protein: CASSQWTGTDEQYF
CDR3 DNA: TGTGCCAGCAGCCAATGGACAGGGACCGACGAGCAGTACTTC
D gene: TRBD1
clone size: -
J gene: TRBJ2-7
V gene: TRBV7-6

CDR3 protein: CASSRTQSTGELFF
CDR3 DNA: TGTGCCAGCAGTCGGACTCAATCCACCGGGGAGCTGTTTTTT
D gene: -
clone size: -
J gene: TRBJ2-2
V gene: TRBV6-5

CDR3 protein: CSGTGNYGYTF
CDR3 DNA: TGCAGCGGGACAGGGAACTATGGCTACACCTTC
D gene: TRBD1
clone size: -
J gene: TRBJ1-2
V gene: TRBV29-1

CDR3 protein: CASSPEGRSYEQYF
CDR3 DNA: TGTGCCAGTAGTCCCGAGGGACGTTCCTACGAGCAGTACTTC
D gene: -
clone size: -
J gene: TRBJ2-7
V gene: TRBV19

CDR3 protein: CASSLGDRGLYNEQFF
CDR3 DNA: TGCGCCAGCAGCTTGGGAGACAGGGGGCTTTACAATGAGCAGTTCTTC
D gene: TRBD1
clone size: once
J gene: TRBJ2-1
V gene: TRBV5-1

CDR3 protein: CASSLLGLAAYNEQFF
CDR3 DNA: TGTGCCAGCAGCTTACTCGGGCTAGCGGCCTACAATGAGCAGTTCTTC
D gene: TRBD2
clone size: -
J gene: TRBJ2-1
V gene: TRBV7-9

CDR3 protein: CASSGPGQGMYGELFF
CDR3 DNA: TGTGCCAGCAGCGGACCGGGACAGGGGATGTACGGGGAGCTGTTTTTT
D gene: TRBD1
clone size: -
J gene: TRBJ2-2
V gene: TRBV28

CDR3 protein: CASSEFGTGTNQPQHF
CDR3 DNA: TGTGCCAGTAGCGAGTTCGGGACAGGGACCAATCAGCCCCAGCATTTT
D gene: TRBD1
clone size: -
J gene: TRBJ1-5
V gene: TRBV19

CDR3 protein: CASSETGEGNQPQHF
CDR3 DNA: TGTGCCAGCAGTGAGACAGGGGAGGGCAATCAGCCCCAGCATTTT
D gene: TRBD1
clone size: -
J gene: TRBJ1-5
V gene: TRBV6-1

CDR3 protein: CASIKGTGRGNTEAFF
CDR3 DNA: TGTGCCAGTATTAAAGGGACAGGGCGGGGGAACACTGAAGCTTTCTTT
D gene: TRBD1
clone size: few
J gene: TRBJ1-1
V gene: TRBV19

CDR3 protein: CASSFLNTGELFF
CDR3 DNA: TGTGCCAGCAGTTTTCTGAACACCGGGGAGCTGTTTTTT
D gene: -
clone size: few
J gene: TRBJ2-2
V gene: TRBV27

CDR3 protein: CASSFSPAYNEQFF
CDR3 DNA: TGTGCCAGCAGCTTCTCGCCAGCTTACAATGAGCAGTTCTTC
D gene: -
clone size: -
J gene: TRBJ2-1
V gene: TRBV11-3

CDR3 protein: CASSSGRLMNTEAFF
CDR3 DNA: TGTGCCAGTAGTTCCGGACGGCTCATGAACACTGAAGCTTTCTTT
D gene: -
clone size: -
J gene: TRBJ1-1
V gene: TRBV19

CDR3 protein: CSVPGGSYEQYF
CDR3 DNA: TGCAGCGTTCCAGGGGGATCCTACGAGCAGTACTTC
D gene: TRBD1
clone size: once
J gene: TRBJ2-7
V gene: TRBV29-1

CDR3 protein: CASSEGLAGSDTQYF
CDR3 DNA: TGTGCCAGCAGTGAGGGACTAGCGGGGTCAGATACGCAGTATTTT
D gene: TRBD2
clone size: once
J gene: TRBJ2-3
V gene: TRBV6-1

CDR3 protein: CASSFDRDNQPQHF
CDR3 DNA: TGTGCCAGCAGCTTTGACAGGGACAATCAGCCCCAGCATTTT
D gene: TRBD1
clone size: few
J gene: TRBJ1-5
V gene: TRBV28

CDR3 protein: CASSQETNTEAFF
CDR3 DNA: TGCGCCAGCAGCCAAGAAACGAACACTGAAGCTTTCTTT
D gene: -
clone size: once
J gene: TRBJ1-1
V gene: TRBV4-3

CDR3 protein: CASSPSRVGAEAFF
CDR3 DNA: TGCGCCAGCAGCCCGTCCCGGGTCGGCGCTGAAGCTTTCTTT
D gene: -
clone size: -
J gene: TRBJ1-1
V gene: TRBV5-1

CDR3 protein: CASSQDLRGNYGYTF
CDR3 DNA: TGTGCCAGCAGTCAGGACCTGAGGGGTAACTATGGCTACACCTTC
D gene: -
clone size: once
J gene: TRBJ1-2
V gene: TRBV28

CDR3 protein: CASSELYRGAFF
CDR3 DNA: TGTGCCAGCAGTGAACTCTACAGGGGGGCTTTCTTT
D gene: TRBD1
clone size: -
J gene: TRBJ1-1
V gene: TRBV6-1